This TCR beta chain was sequenced for a study of early T cells in non-severe SARS-CoV-2 infection. TCRdb called the 5' RACE reads again in MiXCR, with one record for every CDR3 protein. The sample lists 28,000 or so distinct CDR3 sequences, roughly 5% seen once, with around 4.5% in the top ten. With 3 bases removed from V and 0 bases from J, the gap between germline ends came to 4 bases. The germline V gene has CDR1 DFQATT and CDR2 SNEGSKA (reference sequence). The CDR3 has 12 amino acids. The specimen sequenced was whole blood. The rearrangement links TRBV20-1 to TRBJ2-3; D call uncertain. This sequence was found in an adult who was a healthcare worker with PCR-confirmed SARS-CoV-2 infection or an uninfected control (not recorded which). The CDR3 is CSASGSTDTQYF. In nucleotides, the CDR3 is TGCAGTGCTAGCGGAAGCACAGATACGCAGTATTTT.